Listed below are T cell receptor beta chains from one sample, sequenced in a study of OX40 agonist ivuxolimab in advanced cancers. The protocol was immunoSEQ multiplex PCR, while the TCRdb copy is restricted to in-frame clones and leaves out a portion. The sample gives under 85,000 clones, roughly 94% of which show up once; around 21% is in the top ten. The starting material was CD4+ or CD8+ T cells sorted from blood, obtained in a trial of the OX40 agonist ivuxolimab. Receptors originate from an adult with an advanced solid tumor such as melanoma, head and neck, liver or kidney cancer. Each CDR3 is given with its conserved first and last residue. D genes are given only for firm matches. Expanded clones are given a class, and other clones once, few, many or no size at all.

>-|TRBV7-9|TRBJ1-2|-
CASTAYRDSGYTF
TGTGCCAGCACCGCATACAGGGATTCTGGCTACACCTTC
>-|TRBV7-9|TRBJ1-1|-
CASSFYGPNTEAFF
TGTGCCAGCAGCTTTTACGGGCCGAACACTGAAGCTTTCTTT
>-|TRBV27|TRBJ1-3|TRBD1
CASSWTGESGNTIYF
TGTGCCAGCAGTTGGACAGGGGAGTCTGGAAACACCATATATTTT
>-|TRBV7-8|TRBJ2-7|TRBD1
CASSLMAQGNYEQYF
TGTGCCAGCAGCTTAATGGCACAGGGGAACTACGAGCAGTACTTC
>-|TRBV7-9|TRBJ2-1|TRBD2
CASSGRTSGGTYNEQFF
TGTGCCAGCAGCGGACGGACTAGCGGGGGAACCTACAATGAGCAGTTCTTC
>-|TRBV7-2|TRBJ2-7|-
CASSLGPGYAYEQYF
TGTGCCAGCAGCTTAGGGCCGGGATACGCCTACGAGCAGTACTTC
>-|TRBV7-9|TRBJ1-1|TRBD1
CASSSSRTGGTEAFF
TGTGCCAGCAGCTCCTCTAGGACAGGGGGCACTGAAGCTTTCTTT
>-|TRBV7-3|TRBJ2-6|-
CASSFFGANVLTF
TGTGCCAGCAGCTTCTTTGGGGCCAACGTCCTGACTTTC
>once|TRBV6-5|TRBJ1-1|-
CASSLGREAFF
TGTGCCAGCAGCCTCGGGCGAGAAGCTTTCTTT
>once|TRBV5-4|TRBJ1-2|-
CASSPVGFGYGYTF
TGTGCCAGCAGCCCCGTTGGATTTGGCTATGGCTACACCTTC
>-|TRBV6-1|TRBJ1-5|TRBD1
CASRGLDRGDQPQHF
TGTGCCAGCAGGGGGTTGGACAGGGGGGATCAGCCCCAGCATTTT
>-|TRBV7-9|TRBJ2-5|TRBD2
CASSIPGLGLETQYF
TGTGCCAGCAGCATACCGGGACTAGGTCTGGAGACCCAGTACTTC
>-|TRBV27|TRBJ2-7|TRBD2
CASSFTGGPSYEQYF
TGTGCCAGCAGTTTTACGGGGGGGCCGTCCTACGAGCAGTACTTC
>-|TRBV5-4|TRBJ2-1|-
CASSPTRISSYNEQFF
TGTGCCAGCAGCCCGACACGGATAAGCTCCTACAATGAGCAGTTCTTC
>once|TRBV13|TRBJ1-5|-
CASSLGRLTHSNQPQHF
TGTGCCAGCAGCTTAGGACGGTTAACCCATAGCAATCAGCCCCAGCATTTT
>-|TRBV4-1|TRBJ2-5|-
CASSQEGDGTYNQETQYF
TGCGCCAGCAGCCAAGAGGGGGACGGGACCTACAACCAAGAGACCCAGTACTTC
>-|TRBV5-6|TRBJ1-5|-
CASTTTGRANQPQHF
TGTGCCAGCACCACCACCGGCAGGGCTAATCAGCCCCAGCATTTT
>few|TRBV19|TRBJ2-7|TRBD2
CASRGASGTYEQYF
TGTGCCAGTAGGGGTGCTAGCGGGACCTACGAGCAGTACTTC